This T cell receptor beta chain appears in the sequencing data of a study of CD8 T cells in ankylosing spondylitis. Study results and limitations: Reportedly, disease-linked clones are significantly enriched in ankylosing spondylitis patients' matched synovial fluid.

This CDR3 contains 13 residues. Germline CDR1 is DFQATT and CDR2 is SNEGSKA (reference sequence). The ends were cut back, 0 bases at V and 2 bases at J, with 8 bases in the middle. Notes on this clonotype: What it recognizes is unknown.

MiXCR, applied by TCRdb to the 5' RACE reads, yields one record per CDR3 protein. The sample lists roughly 280,000 distinct CDR3 sequences, 20% occurring once. J is TRBJ2-7 and V is TRBV20-1; D is undetermined. The sample consisted of blood, either unsorted or a sorted T cell fraction (not recorded which). This receptor was obtained from a male donor with ankylosing spondylitis or in good health (not recorded which). CDR3 protein: CSARDEAAYEQYV. The CDR3 DNA is TGCAGTGCTAGAGATGAGGCCGCCTACGAGCAGTACGTC.